What follows are 6 T cell receptor beta chains derived from one specimen sequenced in a study of response to subunit inactivated influenza vaccine. MiXCR, run by TCRdb on the RT-PCR reads, gives a single entry per CDR3 protein. Among 500,000 to 650,000 distinct CDR3 sequences listed, 6% to 9% were seen once. Sequences were derived from PBMCs from blood, sampled roughly 24 months after vaccination. The source is a man aged 45-69 years who received an inactivated influenza vaccine.

This clonotype was seen only a few times. The chain links TRBV4-2 to TRBJ2-1; tentatively, D is TRBD1 (5 bases). V lost 0 bases and J 3 bases, leaving 9 bases between the germline ends. The germline CDR1 and CDR2 sequences are LGHNA and YNFKEQ. CDR3 size: 15 residues. CDR3 DNA sequence: TGTGCCAGCAGCCAAGATGGGGCTAACTACAATGAGCAGTTCTTC. It yields the protein CASSQDGANYNEQFF.

This chain joins TRBV5-1 and TRBJ2-7; tentatively, D is TRBD1 (7 bases). Germline loops: CDR1 SGHRS, CDR2 YFSETQ. CDR3 size: 15 residues. V was trimmed by 3 bases and J by 2 bases, leaving 15 bases between them. CDR3 loop: CASSWAGQLPYEQYF. CDR3 DNA sequence: TGCGCCAGCAGCTGGGCGGGACAGCTGCCCTACGAGCAGTACTTC.

Of note for this clonotype: Here the CDR3 omits its conserved ending phenylalanine or tryptophan, so a read error is the likely source. J is TRBJ1-4 and V is TRBV7-6; TRBD1 might be the D (5 bases). The germline V and J ends were trimmed by 2 bases and 7 bases, with 11 bases remaining between them. This CDR3 region has 14 residues. CDR1 is SGHVS and CDR2 is FNYEAQ in the germline V gene. CDR3 amino acids: CASSLTTEGEKLFL. The CDR3 DNA reads TGTGCCAGCAGCTTAACGACAGAAGGTGAAAAACTGTTTTTA.

This clonotype has at least ten counts. The rearrangement uses TRBV29-1 and TRBJ2-7, with D unresolved. The V gene lost 0 bases and the J gene lost 6 bases, with 9 bases spanning the gap. Germline V gene data show CDR1 as SQVTM and CDR2 as ANQGSEA. This CDR3 has 12 residues. The DNA for the CDR3 is TGCAGCGTTGAAGATTTTGGGCGCGAGCAGTACTTC. It specifies CSVEDFGREQYF.

This clonotype has only a few counts. The chain uses TRBV5-1 and TRBJ2-7; possibly TRBD1 for D (5 bases). The germline gives CDR1 SGHRS, CDR2 YFSETQ. With 2 bases removed from V and 2 bases from J, the gap between germline ends came to 11 bases. CDR3 length equals 14 residues. For the CDR3, the DNA is TGCGCCAGCAGCTTTGGGGCACCCCCCTACGAGCAGTACTTC. Translating gives CASSFGAPPYEQYF.

The chain combines TRBV20-1 with TRBJ1-4; 8 nucleotides match TRBD1. The CDR3 sequence is 12 residues long. V lost 1 base, J lost 8 bases, and 0 bases stayed unmatched. Germline V lookup: CDR1 DFQATT, CDR2 SNEGSKA (reference sequence). CDR3 coding DNA: TGCAGTGCTAGAGGGGACAGGGAAAAACTGTTTTTT. This gives the protein CSARGDREKLFF.